One and the same sample provided the 2 T cell receptor beta chains below, sequenced in a study of shared clonotypes between healthy human individuals. Repertoires were generated with immunoSEQ multiplex PCR, while TCRdb's copy carries only in-frame clones and drops some. The table has roughly 650,000 clones, roughly 96% seen once. Naive CD8 cells, CD45RO-negative and positively selected for CCR7, excluded terminally differentiated effector memory CD45RA+ cells. The sample consisted of naive CD8+ T cells sorted from blood. All receptors derive from a woman aged 30 to 39 in good health.

This clone was picked up a small number of times. This chain joins TRBV7-9 and TRBJ1-1, with a possible D match to TRBD1 (6 bases). This CDR3 has 15 amino acids. The V end lost 1 base, the J end lost 4 bases, and 13 bases lay between the germline ends. Per the germline V gene, CDR1 is SEHNR and CDR2 is FQNEAQ (reference sequence). CDR3 sequence (DNA): TGTGCCAGCAGCTTAGTGTTGGAACAGGGCACTGAAGCTTTCTTT. Amino acid sequence: CASSLVLEQGTEAFF.

The rearrangement links TRBV6-1 to TRBJ1-2, with 7 bases aligning to TRBD1. The V gene's germline CDR1 is MNHNS and CDR2 SASEGT. Trimming removed 1 base from V and 3 bases from J; junction bases left unmatched: 2. The CDR3 has 14 residues. The CDR3 region is CASSEGDSYYGYTF. CDR3 nucleotides: TGTGCCAGCAGTGAAGGGGACAGTTACTATGGCTACACCTTC.